A selection of T cell receptor beta chains follows, all from one sample in a study of prognosis after radiotherapy for stage I lung cancer. One entry per CDR3 protein, called by TCRdb with MiXCR from the multiplex PCR reads. This table has tens of thousands of distinct CDR3 sequences, approximately 44% appearing once. This specimen consisted of PBMCs, obtained before or after stereotactic body radiation therapy (not recorded which). The source is a donor of 50 years or more with non-small cell lung cancer. CDR3s leave out the opening cysteine and the closing phenylalanine or tryptophan.

j_gene,v_gene,CDR3aa
TRBJ2-3,TRBV11-1,ASRDEGSTDTQY
TRBJ1-2,TRBV20-1,SAGTVTNYGYT
TRBJ2-1,TRBV14,ASSQGPAGGGSEQF
TRBJ2-7,TRBV24-1,ATSDHLEQY
TRBJ2-2,TRBV5-1,ASSQRQGSTWELF
TRBJ2-6,TRBV7-3,ASSFSGGASGANVLT
TRBJ2-7,TRBV20-1,SASRPGTGAYEQY
TRBJ1-6,TRBV29-1,SVSSGDSPLH
TRBJ1-1,TRBV12-5,ASGFYKPGGANTEAF
TRBJ2-3,TRBV6-1,ASSRLLAGGTDTQY
TRBJ2-1,TRBV6-1,ASHPIGTIYNEQF
TRBJ1-5,TRBV4-1,ASSQAGQASNQPQH
TRBJ1-6,TRBV28,ASSLMTGIYSPLH
TRBJ2-1,TRBV5-1,ASSGSGMSYNEQF
TRBJ2-2,TRBV12-3/TRBV12-4,ASSRQSTGELF
TRBJ1-5,TRBV12-3/TRBV12-4,ASTSGGGHSNQPQH
TRBJ2-1,TRBV24-1,ASGTSGLEEQF
TRBJ1-2,TRBV2,ASSDEGDYYGYT
TRBJ2-7,TRBV6-1,ATIGVGSYEQY
TRBJ2-5,TRBV4-3,ASSSTGTKGTQY
TRBJ1-4,TRBV11-3,ASASAANEKLF
TRBJ2-3,TRBV5-1,ASSLTPSSGSSTDTQY
TRBJ1-1,TRBV6-9,ASSCQGGANTEAF
TRBJ1-2,TRBV2,ASSRYRDVYT